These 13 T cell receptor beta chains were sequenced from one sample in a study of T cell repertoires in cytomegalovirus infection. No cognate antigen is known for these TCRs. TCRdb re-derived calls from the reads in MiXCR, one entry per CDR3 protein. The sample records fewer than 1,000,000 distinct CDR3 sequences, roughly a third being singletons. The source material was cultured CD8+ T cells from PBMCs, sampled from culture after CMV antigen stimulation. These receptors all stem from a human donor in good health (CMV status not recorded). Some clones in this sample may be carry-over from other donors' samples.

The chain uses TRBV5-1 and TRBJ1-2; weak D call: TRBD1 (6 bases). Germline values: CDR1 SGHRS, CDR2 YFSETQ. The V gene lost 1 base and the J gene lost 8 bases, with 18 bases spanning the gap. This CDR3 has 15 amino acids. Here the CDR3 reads CASSLNPGASEGYTF. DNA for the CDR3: TGCGCCAGCAGCTTGAATCCAGGGGCTTCGGAGGGCTACACCTTC.

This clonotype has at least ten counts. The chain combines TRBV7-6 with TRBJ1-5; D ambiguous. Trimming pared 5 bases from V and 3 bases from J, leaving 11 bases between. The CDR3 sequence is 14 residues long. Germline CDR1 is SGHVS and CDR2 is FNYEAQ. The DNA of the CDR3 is TGTGCCAGCAGCAGGACGGCTAACAATCAGCCCCAGCATTTT. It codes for CASSRTANNQPQHF.

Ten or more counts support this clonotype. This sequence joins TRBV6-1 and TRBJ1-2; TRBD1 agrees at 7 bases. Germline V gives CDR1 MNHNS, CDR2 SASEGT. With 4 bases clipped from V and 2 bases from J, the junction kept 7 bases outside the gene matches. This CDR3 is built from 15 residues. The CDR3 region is CASSGYRGGNYGYTF. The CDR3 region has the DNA TGTGCCAGCAGTGGTTACAGGGGTGGAAACTATGGCTACACCTTC.

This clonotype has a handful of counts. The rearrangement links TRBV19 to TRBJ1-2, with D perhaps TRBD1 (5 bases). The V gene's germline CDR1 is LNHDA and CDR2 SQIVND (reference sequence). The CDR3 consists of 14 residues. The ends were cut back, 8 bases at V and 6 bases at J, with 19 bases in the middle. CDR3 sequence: CASGGTYLANGYTF. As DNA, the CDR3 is TGTGCCAGTGGCGGGACTTACCTAGCGAATGGCTACACCTTC. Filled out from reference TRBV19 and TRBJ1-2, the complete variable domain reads DGGITQSPKYLFRKEGQNVTLSCEQNLNHDAMYWYRQDPGQGLRLIYYSQIVNDFQKGDIAEGYSVSREKKESFPLTVTSAQKNPTAFYLCASGGTYLANGYTFGSGTRLTVV.

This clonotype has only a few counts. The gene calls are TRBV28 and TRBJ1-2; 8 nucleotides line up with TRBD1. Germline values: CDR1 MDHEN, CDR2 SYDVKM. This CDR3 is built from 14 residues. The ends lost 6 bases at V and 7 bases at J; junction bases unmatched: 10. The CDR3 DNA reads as TGTGCCAGCAGCCAACGGACAGGGTTAGGTGGCTACACCTTC. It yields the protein CASSQRTGLGGYTF.

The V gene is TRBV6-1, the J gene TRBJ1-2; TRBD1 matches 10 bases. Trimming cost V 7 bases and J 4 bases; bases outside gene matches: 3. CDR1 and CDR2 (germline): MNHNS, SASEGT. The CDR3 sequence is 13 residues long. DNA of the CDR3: TGTGCCAGCATGGGGACAGGGGTCTATGGCTACACCTTC. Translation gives CASMGTGVYGYTF.

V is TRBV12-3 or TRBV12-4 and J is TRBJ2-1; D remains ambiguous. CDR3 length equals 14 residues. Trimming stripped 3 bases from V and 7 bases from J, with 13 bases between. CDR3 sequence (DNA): TGTGCCAGCAGTTTTGTTTGGCTGGAGAATGAGCAGTTCTTC. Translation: CASSFVWLENEQFF.

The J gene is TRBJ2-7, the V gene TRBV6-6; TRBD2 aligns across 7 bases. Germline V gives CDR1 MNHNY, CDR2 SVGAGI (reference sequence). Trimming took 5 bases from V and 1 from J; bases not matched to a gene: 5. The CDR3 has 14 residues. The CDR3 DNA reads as TGTGCCAGCAGTAGTGGGAGGGAGTCCTACGAGCAGTACGTC. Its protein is CASSSGRESYEQYV.

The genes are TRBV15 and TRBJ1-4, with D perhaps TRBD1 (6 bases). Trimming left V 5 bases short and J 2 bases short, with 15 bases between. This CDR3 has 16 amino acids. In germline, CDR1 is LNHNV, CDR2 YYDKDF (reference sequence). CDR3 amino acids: CATSVTGRPTNEKLFF. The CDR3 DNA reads TGTGCCACCAGCGTGACAGGCCGACCGACTAATGAAAAACTGTTTTTT.

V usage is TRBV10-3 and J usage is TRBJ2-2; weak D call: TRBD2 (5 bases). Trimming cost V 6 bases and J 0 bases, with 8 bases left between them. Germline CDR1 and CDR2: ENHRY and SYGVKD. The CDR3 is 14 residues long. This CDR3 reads CAIRVLANTGELFF. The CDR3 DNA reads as TGTGCCATCAGGGTACTAGCGAACACCGGGGAGCTGTTTTTT.

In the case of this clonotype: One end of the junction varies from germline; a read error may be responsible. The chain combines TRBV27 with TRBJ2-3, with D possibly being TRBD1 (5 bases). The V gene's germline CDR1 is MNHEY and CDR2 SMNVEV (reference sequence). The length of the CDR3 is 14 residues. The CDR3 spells CANSFWGREDTQYF. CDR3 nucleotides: TGTGCCAACAGTTTTTGGGGCAGGGAAGATACGCAGTATTTT.

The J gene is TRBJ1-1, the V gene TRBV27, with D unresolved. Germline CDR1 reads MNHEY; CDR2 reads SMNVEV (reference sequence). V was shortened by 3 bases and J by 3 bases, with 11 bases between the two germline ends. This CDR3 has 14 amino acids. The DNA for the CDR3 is TGTGCCAGCAGTTTTTTTGGTACGGACACTGAAGCTTTCTTT. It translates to CASSFFGTDTEAFF.

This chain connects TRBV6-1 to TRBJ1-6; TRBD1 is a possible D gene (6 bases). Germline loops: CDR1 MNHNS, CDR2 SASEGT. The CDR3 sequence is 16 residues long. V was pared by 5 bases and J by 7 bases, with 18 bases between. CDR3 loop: CASSPHLTGQNSPLHF. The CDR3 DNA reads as TGTGCCAGCAGTCCGCACCTTACAGGGCAGAATTCACCCCTCCACTTT.